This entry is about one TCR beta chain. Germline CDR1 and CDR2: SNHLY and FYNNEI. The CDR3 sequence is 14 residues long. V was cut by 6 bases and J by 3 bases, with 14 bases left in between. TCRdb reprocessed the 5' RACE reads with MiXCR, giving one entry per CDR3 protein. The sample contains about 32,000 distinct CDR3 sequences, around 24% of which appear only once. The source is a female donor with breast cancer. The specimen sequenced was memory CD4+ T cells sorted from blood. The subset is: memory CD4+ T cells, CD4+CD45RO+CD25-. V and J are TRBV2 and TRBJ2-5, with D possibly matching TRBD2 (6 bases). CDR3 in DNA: TGTGCCAGCAGGTCTCTTTGGAGGGAAGAGACCCAGTACTTC. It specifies CASRSLWREETQYF.